This T cell receptor beta chain was sequenced for a study of T cells in Graves' hyperthyroidism and ophthalmopathy. This clonotype was counted ten times or more. Germline V lookup: CDR1 MDHEN, CDR2 SYDVKM. CDR3 size: 12 residues. The V and J ends lost 4 bases and 15 bases respectively, with 16 bases between them. It was RNA transcripts that yielded the amplified TCR beta CDR3 regions. Carried out on the TCR CDR3, a first-round RT-PCR used the HTBI primer set. TCRdb ran MiXCR on the multiplex PCR reads and lists one entry per CDR3 protein. The table includes hundreds of thousands of distinct CDR3 sequences, approximately 16% detected once.

Sequenced material: blood. The TCR originated in a man between 40 and 49 years old with Graves' hyperthyroidism. The rearrangement joins TRBV28 to TRBJ2-1; D gene uncertain. The CDR3 DNA is TGTGCCAGCAGTTCGCGCCCCCTAACCCCGTTCTTC. Translation: CASSSRPLTPFF.